The text below deals with one T cell receptor (beta chain). Its specificity is not known. Every donor provided 7.5 to 10 milliliters of peripheral blood. The entry originates in a study of blood T cells in healthy people across ages. The germline CDR1 and CDR2 sequences are SGHTA and FQGNSA. The CDR3 extends over 14 amino acids. V lost 5 bases to trimming and J lost 2 bases, with 11 bases between them. Sample-barcoded 5' priming and a J-beta primer mix drove a second PCR of roughly 6 to 12 cycles. A single record per CDR3 protein comes from TCRdb applying MiXCR to the 5' RACE reads. The profile shows about 1.5 million distinct CDR3 sequences, about 42% of them singletons. Study findings and constraints: Diversity was higher, and naive CD4+ cells more numerous, in long-lived donors than in aged donors. Expanded clonotype shifts may have been confounded, as the donors had an unknown CMV status.

The chain is built from TRBV7-2 and TRBJ2-3; the D is unclear. This clonotype originated in a woman between 18 and 29 years old in good health. Sequenced: blood. The CDR3 DNA is TGTGCCAGCAGCCCGAAGCTGGCCACAGATACGCAGTATTTT. This gives the protein CASSPKLATDTQYF.